Below are 27 T cell receptor beta chains sequenced from a single sample in a study of a mutant IDH1 vaccine in newly diagnosed glioma. Measured with immunoSEQ multiplex PCR; TCRdb has only the in-frame clones, and not every one. The sample consists of about 33,000 clones, more than 85% of them appearing once. Time point here: baseline, week 1 (first vaccination visit). Treatment described: pre-vaccination baseline after standard-of-care therapy. The sequences come from PBMCs, collected from a glioma patient treated with radiotherapy, temozolomide or both. Receptors originate from a middle-aged woman with glioma.

The chain employs TRBV5-8 and TRBJ2-3, with 14 positions matching TRBD2. Germline-derived CDR1 and CDR2 are SGHTS and YDEGEE. V was pared by 0 bases and J by 0 bases, with 3 bases of the junction left unmatched. The CDR3 extends over 18 amino acids. CDR3 nucleotides: TGTGCCAGCAGCTTGGCCGGGACTAGCGGGAGTAGCACAGATACGCAGTATTTT. Encoded protein: CASSLAGTSGSSTDTQYF. Looking up the rest from reference TRBV5-8 and TRBJ2-3 gives the full variable domain: EAGVTQSPTHLIKTRGQQATLRCSPISGHTSVYWYQQALGLGLQFLLWYDEGEERNRGNFPPRFSGRQFPNYSSELNVNALELEDSALYLCASSLAGTSGSSTDTQYFGPGTRLTVL.

The chain has TRBV2 and TRBJ2-3, with 8 bases fitting TRBD2. V was clipped by 2 bases and J by 3 bases; unmatched bases: 4. This CDR3 has 15 residues. Per germline, CDR1 SNHLY and CDR2 FYNNEI. The CDR3 here is CASSEQRGFTDTQYF. As DNA, the CDR3 is TGTGCCAGCAGTGAACAGCGGGGGTTTACAGATACGCAGTATTTT.

The rearrangement joins TRBV10-3 to TRBJ1-1; no clear D gene. Germline assignment: CDR1 ENHRY and CDR2 SYGVKD. The V end lost 0 bases, the J end lost 4 bases, and 12 bases lay between the germline ends. The CDR3 loop spans 15 amino acids. CDR3 in amino acids: CAISESYGRLTEAFF. DNA for the CDR3: TGTGCCATCAGTGAGTCGTATGGCAGGCTCACTGAAGCTTTCTTT.

CDR3 bases: TGTGCCAGCAGCTTAGTGGAGGGACGGACGGTGTATGCTTTCTTT. Amino acid sequence: CASSLVEGRTVYAFF. The chain couples TRBV7-2 to TRBJ1-1; maybe TRBD1 (5 bases). Trimming left V 1 base short and J 11 bases short, with 20 bases between. The length of the CDR3 is 15 residues. Per germline, CDR1 SGHTA and CDR2 FQGNSA.

The V gene is TRBV5-6, the J gene TRBJ2-7; D possibly corresponds to TRBD1 (6 bases). Germline V gives CDR1 SGHDT, CDR2 YYEEEE. Deletions cut 4 bases from V and 4 bases from J, with 15 bases between. CDR3 size: 14 residues. The CDR3, as DNA: TGTGCCAGCAGCACCGGACAGAGGCATTACGAGCAGTACTTC. Encoded protein: CASSTGQRHYEQYF.

This clone was counted between two and nine times. The rearrangement joins TRBV27 to TRBJ2-3; D may correspond to TRBD1 or TRBD2 (5 bases each). The CDR3 has 15 amino acids. Trimming took off 7 bases at V and 4 bases at J, with 18 bases between the two ends. Per germline, CDR1 MNHEY and CDR2 SMNVEV (reference sequence). The CDR3 sequence is CASNKWDGGADTQYF. In nucleotides, the CDR3 is TGTGCCAGCAACAAATGGGACGGTGGGGCAGATACGCAGTATTTT.

This chain links TRBV7-2 with TRBJ1-3, with D unresolved. Germline V lookup: CDR1 SGHTA, CDR2 FQGNSA. This CDR3 is built from 13 residues. Trimming left V 5 bases short and J 3 bases short, with 8 bases between. CDR3 sequence reads: CASSLAVGNTIYF. The CDR3 nucleotides read TGTGCCAGCAGCCTTGCTGTTGGAAACACCATATATTTT.

The chain carries TRBV7-6 and TRBJ1-5; D unclear. With 2 bases removed from V and 5 bases from J, the gap between germline ends came to 7 bases. The CDR3 contains 13 residues. CDR1 and CDR2 (germline): SGHVS, FNYEAQ. The CDR3 loop is CASSLFQDQPQHF. The CDR3 bases are TGTGCCAGCAGCTTATTTCAGGATCAGCCCCAGCATTTT. Using reference TRBV7-6 and TRBJ1-5 for the parts outside the CDR3, the full variable domain is GAGVSQSPRYKVTKRGQDVALRCDPISGHVSLYWYRQALGQGPEFLTYFNYEAQQDKSGLPNDRFSAERPEGSISTLTIQRTEQRDSAMYRCASSLFQDQPQHFGDGTRLSIL.

The V gene is TRBV2, the J gene TRBJ2-5; D may correspond to TRBD1 or TRBD2 (5 bases each). The V and J ends lost 7 bases and 3 bases respectively, with 18 bases between them. The germline gives CDR1 SNHLY, CDR2 FYNNEI. This CDR3 region has 15 residues. In DNA form, the CDR3 reads TGTGCCAGCAACGGGGAGTCCTTGGGGGAAGAGACCCAGTACTTC. Translated, it gives CASNGESLGEETQYF.

This chain uses TRBV6-1 with TRBJ1-5, with D possibly TRBD1 on 6 matching bases. Per germline, CDR1 MNHNS and CDR2 SASEGT. The CDR3 sequence is 14 residues long. Trimming took 7 bases from V and 4 from J, leaving 14 bases between them. The chain's CDR3 is CASTIRQVNQPQHF. CDR3 DNA sequence: TGTGCCAGCACCATAAGACAGGTTAATCAGCCCCAGCATTTT.

The chain carries TRBV7-2 and TRBJ2-5; D possibly uses TRBD1 or TRBD2 (5 bases each). This CDR3 is 14 amino acids long. V was clipped by 1 base and J by 5 bases, with 11 bases between them. Looked up from germline, CDR1 is SGHTA and CDR2 is FQGNSA. In DNA, the CDR3 is TGTGCCAGCAGCTTAGGTGGGGGATTCGAGACCCAGTACTTC. It codes for CASSLGGGFETQYF. The full variable domain, completed using reference TRBV7-2 and TRBJ2-5, is GAGVSQSPSNKVTEKGKDVELRCDPISGHTALYWYRQSLGQGLEFLIYFQGNSAPDKSGLPSDRFSAERTGGSVSTLTIQRTQQEDSAVYLCASSLGGGFETQYFGPGTRLLVL.

The table lists this clone with a count of one. The V call is TRBV6-5, the J call TRBJ1-1; maybe TRBD1 (6 bases). Trimming removed 2 bases at V and 5 bases at J, with 18 bases between. From germline, CDR1 is MNHEY and CDR2 SVGAGI. This CDR3 contains 16 residues. The CDR3 spells CASSYRGPHLGTEAFF. The CDR3, as DNA: TGTGCCAGCAGTTACCGGGGGCCCCACCTTGGGACTGAAGCTTTCTTT.

V and J are TRBV5-1 and TRBJ2-7; the D gene is possibly TRBD1 (6 bases). V shed 7 bases and J shed 2 bases, with 10 bases lying between them. This CDR3 region has 12 residues. The germline V gene has CDR1 SGHRS and CDR2 YFSETQ. CDR3 coding DNA: TGCGCCAGCCAGGGGTCCACCTACGAGCAGTACTTC. Protein sequence: CASQGSTYEQYF.

V and J are TRBV10-3 and TRBJ2-7; the match to TRBD1 covers 10 bases. J gave up 4 bases and V 5 bases, and 2 bases lay outside the gene matches. Germline CDR1 and CDR2: ENHRY and SYGVKD. CDR3 length equals 13 residues. As DNA, the CDR3 is TGTGCCATCAGTTTGGGACAGGGGTACGAGCAGTACTTC. Amino acid sequence: CAISLGQGYEQYF.

The chain couples TRBV29-1 to TRBJ2-7, with D uncertain. Between the trimmed V and J ends, which lost 5 bases and 2 bases, there was a span of 7 bases. Germline values: CDR1 SQVTM, CDR2 ANQGSEA. The CDR3 contains 11 residues. CDR3 sequence reads: CSVRMTYEQYF. The CDR3 nucleotides are TGCAGCGTTCGGATGACCTACGAGCAGTACTTC.

This rearrangement joins TRBV7-2 to TRBJ2-5; 10 bases match TRBD2. V shed 1 base and J 5 bases; nucleotides not matched to a gene: 10. In germline, CDR1 is SGHTA, CDR2 FQGNSA. This CDR3 has 17 residues. The CDR3 region is CASSLGASGSPGETQYF. CDR3 nucleotides: TGTGCCAGCAGCTTAGGGGCTAGCGGGAGTCCGGGGGAGACCCAGTACTTC.

The chain employs TRBV27 and TRBJ2-7, with 9 nucleotides matching TRBD2. CDR1 and CDR2 (germline): MNHEY, SMNVEV (reference sequence). The J segment lost 5 bases and the V segment lost 5 bases, leaving 10 bases of the junction unmatched. This CDR3 is 15 amino acids long. CDR3 protein: CASSPLIAGVNEQYF. The CDR3 bases are TGTGCCAGCAGTCCCCTGATAGCGGGGGTCAACGAGCAGTACTTC.

The V and J genes are TRBV6-6 and TRBJ2-7; D tentatively fits TRBD1 or TRBD2 (5 bases each). Trimming took 7 bases from V and 3 from J, leaving 13 bases between them. Germline CDR1 and CDR2: MNHNY and SVGAGI (reference sequence). The CDR3 runs to 13 residues. The CDR3 loop is CASKRDGYYEQYF. Written as DNA, the CDR3 is TGTGCCAGCAAACGGGACGGATACTACGAGCAGTACTTC.

The chain recombines TRBV28 with TRBJ1-2, with 9 bases that match TRBD1. Unmatched junction bases numbered 7, after V lost 7 bases and J lost 4 bases. CDR3 length: 14 residues. CDR1 is MDHEN and CDR2 is SYDVKM in the germline V gene. CDR3 protein: CASIPGQGGYGYTF. The CDR3 nucleotides are TGTGCCAGCATCCCGGGACAGGGAGGCTATGGCTACACCTTC.

The CDR3 nucleotides are TGTGCCAGCAGCTTAGGCCCAGGGATGACTGAAGCTTTCTTT. It translates to CASSLGPGMTEAFF. The rearrangement links TRBV7-2 to TRBJ1-1; TRBD1 might be the D (5 bases). Germline V gene sequence: CDR1 SGHTA, CDR2 FQGNSA. This CDR3 has 14 amino acids. With 1 base removed from V and 5 bases from J, the gap between germline ends came to 11 bases.

This chain links TRBV15 with TRBJ2-2; tentatively, D is TRBD1 or TRBD2 (6 bases each). The germline V gene has CDR1 LNHNV and CDR2 YYDKDF (reference sequence). CDR3 length equals 16 residues. Trimming took 1 base from V and 6 from J, leaving 15 bases between them. The CDR3 loop is CATSRVAGEAPGELFF. The CDR3 bases are TGTGCCACCAGCAGAGTAGCAGGGGAGGCCCCCGGGGAGCTGTTTTTT. Based on the CDR3 plus reference TRBV15 and TRBJ2-2, the full variable domain is DAMVIQNPRYQVTQFGKPVTLSCSQTLNHNVMYWYQQKSSQAPKLLFHYYDKDFNNEADTPDNFQSRRPNTSFCFLDIRSPGLGDTAMYLCATSRVAGEAPGELFFGEGSRLTVL.

CDR3 sequence: CASSDQGADEAFF. The CDR3 coding sequence is TGCGCCAGCAGTGATCAGGGGGCCGATGAAGCTTTCTTT. The J gene is TRBJ1-1, the V gene TRBV10-1, with 8 bases identical to TRBD1. The CDR3 extends over 13 amino acids. Germline lookup yields CDR1 WNHNN and CDR2 SYGVQD (reference sequence). J gave up 7 bases and V 3 bases, and 4 bases lay outside the gene matches.

J is TRBJ1-6 and V is TRBV10-3; D ambiguous. Germline CDR1 and CDR2: ENHRY and SYGVKD. The CDR3 extends over 13 amino acids. Trimming stripped 2 bases from V and 6 bases from J, with 5 bases between. CDR3 in amino acids: CAISEVLNSPLHF. The CDR3 DNA reads TGTGCCATCAGTGAGGTACTTAATTCACCCCTCCACTTT.

The V call is TRBV7-6, the J call TRBJ2-7; no firm D call. CDR1 and CDR2 (germline): SGHVS, FNYEAQ. The CDR3 extends over 14 amino acids. V was clipped by 3 bases and J by 2 bases, with 11 bases between them. The CDR3 sequence: CASSLGDTTYEQYF. CDR3 DNA: TGTGCCAGCAGCTTGGGCGACACAACCTACGAGCAGTACTTC. The full variable domain, with the rest looked up from reference TRBV7-6 and TRBJ2-7, is GAGVSQSPRYKVTKRGQDVALRCDPISGHVSLYWYRQALGQGPEFLTYFNYEAQQDKSGLPNDRFSAERPEGSISTLTIQRTEQRDSAMYRCASSLGDTTYEQYFGPGTRLTVT.

The chain employs TRBV2 and TRBJ2-5, with D unclear. There are 11 residues in the CDR3. From germline, CDR1 is SNHLY and CDR2 FYNNEI. Trimming took 6 bases from V and 2 from J, leaving 4 bases between them. The CDR3 DNA reads TGTGCCAGCAGACTGCAAGAGACCCAGTACTTC. Amino acids: CASRLQETQYF.

This clone was counted once. The gene calls are TRBV29-1 and TRBJ1-2; a weak D match, TRBD1 (5 bases). The ends were cut back, 3 bases at V and 4 bases at J, with 12 bases in the middle. The CDR3 has 13 amino acids. In germline, CDR1 is SQVTM, CDR2 ANQGSEA. The CDR3 loop is CSVDVRESYGYTF. CDR3 in DNA: TGCAGCGTTGATGTCAGGGAAAGCTATGGCTACACCTTC.

This chain uses TRBV28 with TRBJ1-5, with D uncertain. Trimming cost V 2 bases and J 6 bases, with 11 bases left between them. Per germline, CDR1 MDHEN and CDR2 SYDVKM. CDR3 length: 14 residues. The chain's CDR3 is CASSLEAASQPQHF. The CDR3 DNA follows: TGTGCCAGCAGTTTAGAGGCAGCCTCTCAGCCCCAGCATTTT.